A selection of T cell receptor beta chains follows, all from one sample in a study of shared clonotypes between healthy human individuals. The table came from immunoSEQ multiplex PCR; TCRdb's copy has only in-frame clones and leaves some out. In the table there are roughly 2.4 million clones, almost 96% of which are singletons. Sequencing was performed on naive CD4+ T cells sorted from blood. The receptors shown here come from a man between 18 and 35 years old in good health. Each CDR3 is given with its conserved first and last residue. A D gene is named only where the DNA matches it firmly. A row's size may be missing; if present it is once, few, many or a size class.

V: TRBV19
J: TRBJ1-2
D: TRBD1
size: -
DNA: TGTGCCAGTAGTATGACAGGGGGCGTCTATGGCTACACCTTC
CDR3: CASSMTGGVYGYTF

V: TRBV6-6
J: TRBJ1-1
D: -
size: -
DNA: TGTGCCAGCAGTTACAGCCCCCAGGGGACTGAAGCTTTCTTT
CDR3: CASSYSPQGTEAFF

V: TRBV5-1
J: TRBJ2-6
D: -
size: once
DNA: TGCGCCAGCAGTGGCGGTATCTCTGGGGCCAACGTCCTGACTTTC
CDR3: CASSGGISGANVLTF

V: TRBV29-1
J: TRBJ2-5
D: TRBD1
size: -
DNA: TGCAGCGTCCGGGACAGGGCTCCAGAGACCCAGTACTTC
CDR3: CSVRDRAPETQYF

V: TRBV30
J: TRBJ1-4
D: -
size: -
DNA: TGTGCCTGGAGGCAGGTTCCCTCAAATGAAAAACTGTTTTTT
CDR3: CAWRQVPSNEKLFF

V: TRBV11-2
J: TRBJ1-6
D: -
size: -
DNA: TGTGCCAGCAGCTTGTTTCGTGGGGATAATTCACCCCTCCACTTT
CDR3: CASSLFRGDNSPLHF

V: TRBV10-1
J: TRBJ2-7
D: TRBD2
size: -
DNA: TGCGCCAGCAGAGCTCTATTCCCTGCGGGAAGCGGGAGAATCTACGAGCAGTACTTC
CDR3: CASRALFPAGSGRIYEQYF

V: TRBV15
J: TRBJ2-7
D: -
size: -
DNA: TGTGCCACCAGCAGAGACGCCCGGGGGGCATTTACCTACGAGCAGTACTTC
CDR3: CATSRDARGAFTYEQYF

V: TRBV5-1
J: TRBJ1-1
D: TRBD1
size: -
DNA: TGCGCCAGCAGCTTGGAACCCCCGGGACAGGTTATGAACACTGAAGCTTTCTTT
CDR3: CASSLEPPGQVMNTEAFF

V: TRBV11-1
J: TRBJ2-5
D: TRBD1
size: -
DNA: TGTGCCAGCAGCCCCCTCCGGGACAGGGTTTACCAAGAGACCCAGTACTTC
CDR3: CASSPLRDRVYQETQYF

V: TRBV5-1
J: TRBJ1-5
D: -
size: -
DNA: TGCGCCAGCAGCTTGGACGGGGCGAGCAATCAGCCCCAGCATTTT
CDR3: CASSLDGASNQPQHF

V: TRBV6-5
J: TRBJ1-6
D: -
size: -
DNA: TGTGCCAGTAAACCGGGCCTGGGAAATTCACCCCTCCACTTT
CDR3: CASKPGLGNSPLHF

V: TRBV7-2
J: TRBJ1-4
D: -
size: -
DNA: TGTGCCAGCAGCTTAGGGAGAGGCGAAAAACTGTTTTTT
CDR3: CASSLGRGEKLFF

V: TRBV6-1
J: TRBJ2-4
D: TRBD2
size: -
DNA: TGTGCCAGCAGGGGGACTACCGGCATTCAGTACTTC
CDR3: CASRGTTGIQYF

V: TRBV4-1
J: TRBJ2-5
D: -
size: few
DNA: TGCGCCAGCAGCCAAGTGGGACCAGAGACCCAGTACTTC
CDR3: CASSQVGPETQYF

V: TRBV18
J: TRBJ1-3
D: TRBD1
size: -
DNA: TGTGCCAGCTCACCACCCGGACAGGGAACTTCGGGAAACACCATATATTTT
CDR3: CASSPPGQGTSGNTIYF

V: TRBV6-5
J: TRBJ2-1
D: TRBD2
size: -
DNA: TGTGCCAGCAGTTACTGGGCTAGCGGGAAGGAAGAGCAGTTCTTC
CDR3: CASSYWASGKEEQFF

V: TRBV7-2
J: TRBJ2-1
D: TRBD2
size: -
DNA: TGTGCCAGCAGCCTAGCGGGATCCGGCAATGAGCAGTTCTTC
CDR3: CASSLAGSGNEQFF

V: TRBV9
J: TRBJ1-1
D: -
size: -
DNA: TGTGCCAGCAGCCCTTTCCCGTGGGCAGGCACTGAAGCTTTCTTT
CDR3: CASSPFPWAGTEAFF

V: TRBV6-5
J: TRBJ1-4
D: TRBD1
size: -
DNA: TGTGCCAGCAGCTCATTCGGGACAGGGAATGAAAAACTGTTTTTT
CDR3: CASSSFGTGNEKLFF

V: TRBV30
J: TRBJ2-1
D: -
size: -
DNA: TGTGCCTGGAGTGTACTTGGGGGTGAGCAGTTCTTC
CDR3: CAWSVLGGEQFF

V: TRBV7-2
J: TRBJ1-6
D: TRBD1
size: -
DNA: TGTGCCACCACCAAGGGACAGGGGGGTTCACCCCTCCACTTT
CDR3: CATTKGQGGSPLHF

V: TRBV25-1
J: TRBJ2-7
D: -
size: -
DNA: TGTGCCAGCAGTGAGGGCCTCGGCGGTCCTAGCTCCTACGAGCAGTACTTC
CDR3: CASSEGLGGPSSYEQYF

V: TRBV2
J: TRBJ2-1
D: TRBD2
size: -
DNA: TGTGCCAGCAGCCCCCTAGCGGGAAGTAACAATGAGCAGTTCTTC
CDR3: CASSPLAGSNNEQFF

V: TRBV11-3
J: TRBJ2-3
D: -
size: -
DNA: TGTGCCAGCAGCTTAGCGGGGGATACGCAGTATTTT
CDR3: CASSLAGDTQYF

V: TRBV29-1
J: TRBJ1-2
D: TRBD1
size: -
DNA: TGCAGCGTTGATGTCGGCGGGACAGGGGCTGGCTACACCTTC
CDR3: CSVDVGGTGAGYTF

V: TRBV7-3
J: TRBJ1-2
D: TRBD1
size: -
DNA: TGTGCCAGCAGTCCTTCGGGACAGGGGTCCCCTGGCTACACCTTC
CDR3: CASSPSGQGSPGYTF

V: TRBV19
J: TRBJ1-2
D: TRBD1
size: -
DNA: TGTGCCAGTAGTCCGGGACAGACTACTAACTATGGCTACACCTTC
CDR3: CASSPGQTTNYGYTF

V: TRBV7-3
J: TRBJ2-3
D: TRBD2
size: -
DNA: TGTGCCAGCAGCTTTAGCGGGGTAAACACAGATACGCAGTATTTT
CDR3: CASSFSGVNTDTQYF

V: TRBV4-1
J: TRBJ2-3
D: -
size: -
DNA: TGCGCCAGCAGCCAAGGGGGCGGGCTAGGCACAGATACGCAGTATTTT
CDR3: CASSQGGGLGTDTQYF

V: TRBV4-3
J: TRBJ1-5
D: TRBD1
size: -
DNA: TGCGCCAGCAGCCAAGGGTCCGACAGGGCTAGCAATCAGCCCCAGCATTTT
CDR3: CASSQGSDRASNQPQHF

V: TRBV7-9
J: TRBJ1-4
D: TRBD1
size: -
DNA: TGTGCCAGCAGCAGGGGACAGTCTGCAACTAATGAAAAACTGTTTTTT
CDR3: CASSRGQSATNEKLFF

V: TRBV7-2
J: TRBJ2-1
D: TRBD1
size: -
DNA: TGTGCCAGCAGCCCAGGACAGGTGTACAATGAGCAGTTCTTC
CDR3: CASSPGQVYNEQFF

V: TRBV6-1
J: TRBJ1-5
D: -
size: -
DNA: TGTGCCAGCAGTGAACTTGTGAATCAGCCCCAGCATTTT
CDR3: CASSELVNQPQHF

V: TRBV6-1
J: TRBJ1-2
D: -
size: -
DNA: TGTGCCAGCAGTCAACCGGCTTCCGCCTATGGCTACACCTTC
CDR3: CASSQPASAYGYTF

V: TRBV6-1
J: TRBJ2-7
D: TRBD2
size: -
DNA: TGTGCCAGTTACGAGCGGGACTCCTACGAGCAGTACTTC
CDR3: CASYERDSYEQYF

V: TRBV27
J: TRBJ1-2
D: -
size: -
DNA: TGTGCCAGCGGGTGGGTAGGTAGCTATGGCTACACCTTC
CDR3: CASGWVGSYGYTF

V: TRBV7-3
J: TRBJ2-3
D: TRBD2
size: once
DNA: TGTGCCAGCAGTTTAGGACTAGCGGGGGGTCCAGATACGCAGTATTTT
CDR3: CASSLGLAGGPDTQYF

V: TRBV14
J: TRBJ2-1
D: TRBD2
size: -
DNA: TGTGCCAGCAGCCAAGCCGGGACTAGCGGGAGGGTAGACAATGAGCAGTTCTTC
CDR3: CASSQAGTSGRVDNEQFF

V: TRBV6-1
J: TRBJ1-5
D: TRBD1
size: -
DNA: TGTGCCAGCAGTGAAGCGGGGTGGGACAGGGGGCGACGGAATCAGCCCCAGCATTTT
CDR3: CASSEAGWDRGRRNQPQHF

V: TRBV9
J: TRBJ2-5
D: -
size: -
DNA: TGTGCCAGCAGCGTTGGTCCGGGACAACAGTACCAAGAGACCCAGTACTTC
CDR3: CASSVGPGQQYQETQYF

V: TRBV11-2
J: TRBJ1-1
D: -
size: -
DNA: TGTGCCAGCAGCCCCTCGTGGGGGAGGACTGAAGCTTTCTTT
CDR3: CASSPSWGRTEAFF

V: TRBV18
J: TRBJ1-5
D: TRBD1
size: once
DNA: TGTGCCAGCTCACCGGATACAGGGGGCAGCGGCAATCAGCCCCAGCATTTT
CDR3: CASSPDTGGSGNQPQHF

V: TRBV10-3
J: TRBJ1-2
D: TRBD1
size: -
DNA: TGTGCCATCAGTGTGGACAGGGGGCTAGGTAGCTACACCTTC
CDR3: CAISVDRGLGSYTF

V: TRBV28
J: TRBJ1-1
D: -
size: once
DNA: TGTGCCAGCACCCGGCCGGCAGGGAGTACTGAAGCTTTCTTT
CDR3: CASTRPAGSTEAFF

V: TRBV11-3
J: TRBJ2-5
D: -
size: few
DNA: TGTGCCAGCAGCTTAGGAACAGGGCCCCAAGAGACCCAGTACTTC
CDR3: CASSLGTGPQETQYF

V: TRBV25-1
J: TRBJ2-3
D: -
size: -
DNA: TGTGCCAGCAGTCCGGGAGCCACAGATACGCAGTATTTT
CDR3: CASSPGATDTQYF

V: TRBV15
J: TRBJ2-7
D: -
size: -
DNA: TGTGCCACCAGCAGAGGTGTTGTAAAGCCCGAGCAGTACTTC
CDR3: CATSRGVVKPEQYF

V: TRBV6-5
J: TRBJ2-7
D: -
size: once
DNA: TGTGCCAGCAGTTACTCGGGGAAGGGGTCCTACGAGCAGTACTTC
CDR3: CASSYSGKGSYEQYF

V: TRBV7-2
J: TRBJ2-7
D: TRBD2
size: -
DNA: TGTGCCAGCAGTATAATGTCTAGCGGGGGGACCTACGAGCAGTACTTC
CDR3: CASSIMSSGGTYEQYF

V: TRBV7-2
J: TRBJ1-1
D: -
size: once
DNA: TGTGCCAGCAGCTTAGTAGGAGGAGGAGTCAACACTGAAGCTTTCTTT
CDR3: CASSLVGGGVNTEAFF

V: TRBV27
J: TRBJ2-7
D: TRBD1
size: -
DNA: TGTGCCAGCAGTGCCGGACAGGGAGACTACGAGCAGTACTTC
CDR3: CASSAGQGDYEQYF

V: TRBV30
J: TRBJ1-6
D: TRBD1
size: -
DNA: TGTGCCTGGGACAGGGGGCTTCTGTATAATTCACCCCTCCACTTT
CDR3: CAWDRGLLYNSPLHF